The rows below give T cell receptor beta chains drawn from one sample of a study of response to subunit inactivated influenza vaccine. MiXCR, applied by TCRdb to the RT-PCR reads, yields one record per CDR3 protein. The sample yields about 800,000 distinct CDR3 sequences, approximately 21% seen once. The specimen was PBMCs from blood, collected more than 4 days after vaccination. These receptor sequences come from a man aged 50-59 years who received an inactivated influenza vaccine. Each CDR3 is given with its conserved first and last residue. The D gene is left open where the match is weak. Not every row has a clone size; where given, it reads once, few, many or a size class.

CDR3 protein: CASTSGRTGGLSGANVLTF
CDR3 DNA: TGTGCCAGCACCTCAGGGAGGACAGGGGGACTCTCTGGGGCCAACGTCCTGACTTTC
D gene: TRBD1
J gene: TRBJ2-6
clone size: -
V gene: TRBV11-1

CDR3 protein: CASSLGALVTEAFF
CDR3 DNA: TGCGCCAGCAGCTTGGGAGCCCTGGTCACTGAAGCTTTCTTT
D gene: -
J gene: TRBJ1-1
clone size: -
V gene: TRBV5-1

CDR3 protein: CASSLWDVVDPTF
CDR3 DNA: TGTGCCAGCAGTTTATGGGACGTCGTAGATCCCACCTTC
D gene: -
J gene: TRBJ1-2
clone size: many
V gene: TRBV12-3/TRBV12-4

CDR3 protein: CATSPGQGWFF
CDR3 DNA: TGTGCCACCTCCCCGGGACAGGGATGGTTCTTC
D gene: TRBD1
J gene: TRBJ2-1
clone size: -
V gene: TRBV6-2/TRBV6-3

CDR3 protein: CSGGRSEQFF
CDR3 DNA: TGCAGCGGAGGTCGTAGTGAGCAGTTCTTC
D gene: -
J gene: TRBJ2-1
clone size: -
V gene: TRBV29-1

CDR3 protein: CASSEQQDTQYF
CDR3 DNA: TGCGCCAGCAGCGAACAGCAAGATACGCAGTATTTT
D gene: -
J gene: TRBJ2-3
clone size: few
V gene: TRBV5-1

CDR3 protein: CASSHKADPGNTIYF
CDR3 DNA: TGCGCCAGCAGCCATAAGGCAGACCCTGGAAACACCATATATTTT
D gene: -
J gene: TRBJ1-3
clone size: -
V gene: TRBV4-3

CDR3 protein: CASRLGTGVYEQYF
CDR3 DNA: TGTGCCAGCAGACTAGGGACAGGGGTCTACGAGCAGTACTTC
D gene: TRBD1
J gene: TRBJ2-7
clone size: -
V gene: TRBV7-2

CDR3 protein: CASSQVRGREDEKLFF
CDR3 DNA: TGCGCCAGCAGCCAAGTTCGGGGCAGGGAGGATGAAAAACTGTTTTTT
D gene: -
J gene: TRBJ1-4
clone size: many
V gene: TRBV4-1

CDR3 protein: CASSPNWGAKNIQYF
CDR3 DNA: TGTGCCAGCAGTCCAAATTGGGGGGCCAAAAACATTCAGTACTTC
D gene: -
J gene: TRBJ2-4
clone size: few
V gene: TRBV28

CDR3 protein: CASSLRQGVAGVAGELFF
CDR3 DNA: TGCGCCAGCAGCCTAAGGCAGGGAGTAGCGGGAGTAGCCGGGGAGCTGTTTTTT
D gene: TRBD2
J gene: TRBJ2-2
clone size: -
V gene: TRBV4-3

CDR3 protein: CATSDTRGVHNEQFF
CDR3 DNA: TGTGCCACCAGTGATACTAGAGGGGTCCACAATGAGCAGTTCTTC
D gene: -
J gene: TRBJ2-1
clone size: few
V gene: TRBV24-1

CDR3 protein: CASSPPPGNYEQYF
CDR3 DNA: TGTGCCAGCTCACCACCTCCCGGTAACTACGAGCAGTACTTC
D gene: -
J gene: TRBJ2-7
clone size: few
V gene: TRBV18

CDR3 protein: CASSPRVRGGDTQYF
CDR3 DNA: TGTGCCAGCTCACCACGCGTCAGAGGGGGAGATACGCAGTATTTT
D gene: -
J gene: TRBJ2-3
clone size: -
V gene: TRBV18

CDR3 protein: CASSPLGGSMDEQFF
CDR3 DNA: TGTGCCAGCAGCCCCCTCGGCGGGAGTATGGATGAGCAGTTCTTC
D gene: TRBD2
J gene: TRBJ2-1
clone size: -
V gene: TRBV28

CDR3 protein: CASSFQVGETYEQYF
CDR3 DNA: TGTGCCAGCAGCTTCCAAGTCGGGGAAACTTACGAGCAGTACTTC
D gene: -
J gene: TRBJ2-7
clone size: -
V gene: TRBV7-2

CDR3 protein: CSARDPGLAVSYEQYF
CDR3 DNA: TGCAGTGCTAGAGATCCCGGACTAGCGGTCTCCTACGAGCAGTACTTC
D gene: TRBD2
J gene: TRBJ2-7
clone size: -
V gene: TRBV20-1

CDR3 protein: CASSRRQGWDEQFF
CDR3 DNA: TGCGCCAGCAGCCGCCGACAGGGTTGGGATGAGCAGTTCTTC
D gene: TRBD1
J gene: TRBJ2-1
clone size: -
V gene: TRBV5-1